The source of this T cell receptor (beta chain) is a study of cytomegalovirus exposure and HLA in healthy donors (dated by TCRdb to about 2017). Regarding the study in general: An earlier analysis of roughly 570 of the donors reported about 260 Gb of sequence data and 90 million to 120 million unique TCR beta sequences obtained from approximately 180 million T cells. An early release covering some 640 HLA-typed donors comprised around 300 gigabases of sequencing data and around 80 million unique TCR sequences. The genetic ancestry cluster associated with self-reported Caucasian donors included 81% of the roughly 400 genotyped donors. The study was designed to test whether signatures of past pathogen exposure could be identified by cataloging public T cell receptors. Using immunosequencing, the study profiled T cell repertoires from 666 subjects and related those repertoires to cytomegalovirus serostatus. Along with the roughly 670-subject first cohort, a separate validation cohort of roughly 110 different subjects was used. High-throughput TCR immunosequencing, statistical association of individual TCRs with disease status, and machine learning were combined to predict cytomegalovirus infection status. To study patterns of TCR occurrence, a later analysis re-analyzed previously published TCR beta repertoires from around 660 donors and added high-resolution HLA genotyping. The later analysis used no new phenotypic data to find candidate immune exposures, relying instead on TCR beta sequences and their occurrence across donors. To decide whether each TCR beta V gene segment behaved as functional or pseudogenic, an earlier analysis of some 570 of the donors relied on high-throughput TCR beta sequencing. Donor age, sex, ethnicity and CMV serostatus were compiled together with the repertoire data. A later genetic analysis took genome-wide SNP genotypes for 398 of the 666 donors and used that subset as a discovery cohort. Every repertoire in the discovery cohort had been generated on one and the same sequencing platform. Class I and class II HLA loci were covered by the typing at four-digit resolution. The number of donors typed differed by locus, with roughly 629-640 for A, B, C, DRB1 and DQB1, more than 500 for DQA1, 600 to 610 for DPA1, and some 450 for DPB1. Because of strong linkage in the cohort, roughly five DR-DQ haplotypes were treated as single units for association and clustering. Across some 400 genotyped donors of the cohort, an average of 235,054 unique TCR beta nucleotide sequences per donor were sequenced, and approximately 17% of those sequences were non-productive. Beyond this particular receptor, the publication reports: It was suggested by the authors that the approach could potentially be generalized to other disease states and immunological phenotypes. CMV serostatus was the only immune exposure information available for the cohort. Several of the top co-occurrence clusters appeared to be linked to parvovirus B19, influenza, CMV and Epstein-Barr virus, according to a later analysis. Correlated functional status among segregating V segments might reflect linkage disequilibrium, but an unknown experimental factor could not be ruled out. A cluster of highly shared sequence variants was judged likely to be a technical artifact of the sequencing pipeline. Some IMGT-functional V segments, including TRBV6-2 and TRBV6-3, could not be told apart with the 87-base-pair reads, so those segments were excluded. Most CMV-associated TCR beta chains appeared to be HLA-restricted in a later analysis, and the HLA associations seemed to be driven largely by CMV exposure. A later analysis associated 17,000 or so TCR beta sequences with specific HLA alleles at a false discovery rate of 0.05. A later genetic analysis reported fewer N-insertions in productive TCRs among donors in an Asian-associated ancestry cluster than the approximately 700-donor mean. In a later analysis, TCR association rates were found to vary across HLA loci, with the most associated TCRs seen for DRB1 alleles and the fewest for HLA-C alleles. This cohort had only TCR beta chains sequenced, and the lack of alpha or paired-chain data limited which features could be detected. Because counts were too low, about 17 rarely observed V segments, including chromosome 9 orphons, were excluded from the earlier analysis of several hundred of the donors. In the study, 150 to 200 TCR beta chains were listed as associated with cytomegalovirus. A further reported finding was that TCR beta sequences accurately predicted the HLA-A and HLA-B alleles for most subjects in the first cohort. While some public TCRs were present in many individuals, most TCR sequences turned up only very rarely across donors. In a later analysis, HLA-associated TCR beta chains showed more clonal expansion and lower generation probabilities than non-associated chains that were equally common. HLA typing was unavailable for some donors at each locus, so association tests used only the typed subset. In vitro tests confirmed that a few of the cytomegalovirus-associated TCR beta chains recognize cytomegalovirus antigens. The presence/absence analyses assumed that sequencing depth was roughly uniform across donors, and that assumption may not be true. When HLA alleles, especially DR and DQ, strongly co-occurred, attributing TCR associations to individual alleles was difficult. An association between a missense DCLRE1C variant and V-gene and J-gene trimming of TCR beta chains was found in a later genetic analysis and replicated in an independent cohort. An earlier analysis of around 600 of the donors showed that most TCR beta V segments appeared in productive rearrangements either about 90% or about 30% of the time, which broadly matched IMGT annotations. The classifier was reported to diagnose cytomegalovirus status with high specificity and sensitivity in both the original cohort and the validation cohort.

As regards this clone: Its binding antigen is unknown. Base qualities are not recorded, but no much larger clone differs from it by a single base.

Counted from cysteine to phenylalanine, this CDR3 has 16 amino acids. The entry retains the CDR3 DNA only, 48 bases that are in frame from base 1. Sequences SQVTM (CDR1) and ANQGSEA (CDR2) are obtained from the germline V gene. Here V drops 6 bases and J drops 12 bases, and the junction holds 20 bases not matched to any gene. The cohort comprised around 690 healthy bone marrow donors. All cohort members were sampled while nominally healthy, although unrecorded immune exposures were likely present. The donor was CMV seronegative and belonged to the group of over 300 seronegative cohort members. Every donor gave a peripheral blood sample, and the peripheral blood mononuclear cells from that sample were used for TCR beta sequencing. The Qiagen DNeasy Blood Extraction Kit was used to extract genomic DNA from the blood cell samples. Library prep was done by the immunoSEQ multiplex PCR assay. A mixture of 60 forward primers for TCR Vbeta segments and 13 reverse primers for TCR Jbeta segments was used in the multiplex PCR. A multiplex PCR assay on genomic DNA amplified the CDR3 region of rearranged TCR beta genes. Amplified TCR beta libraries were sequenced as 87-base-pair reads on the Illumina HiSeq System. The original pipeline was this. Across the 640 or so repertoires, a later analysis counted approximately 75 million unique TCR beta chains, some 11 million of which were shared by at least two donors. Raw reads were error-corrected and collapsed into unique sequences with a nearest-neighbor algorithm that merged closely related sequences to remove PCR and sequencing errors. Alignment of CDR3 sequences to IMGT reference sequences was used to assign V, D and J gene segments. For a sequence to be retained, a match of at least six nucleotides to both a V gene segment and a J gene segment was required. Rearrangements were classified as productive when the CDR3 lacked stop codons and remained in frame with V and J, and all other rearrangements were classified as non-productive. Following IMGT convention, CDR3 was defined as the stretch from the second conserved V-encoded cysteine up to the conserved J-encoded phenylalanine. In an earlier analysis of 587 of the donors, sequences lacking an unambiguous match to a single V gene segment were excluded. In an earlier analysis of 587 of the donors, a V segment was called functional when productive rearrangements were above 56.7%, and segregating when the standard deviation between donors exceeded 5%. A statistical classification framework was built to diagnose cytomegalovirus status from the catalog of TCR beta chain sequences. In a later analysis, V and J genes were assigned by comparing TCR nucleotide sequences against IMGT/GENE-DB human TR gene sequences. A later analysis assigned CDR3 sequences and most-parsimonious VDJ recombination scenarios with the TCRdist pipeline. A later analysis defined each TCR beta chain by its CDR3 amino acid sequence plus V-gene family, and excluded reads lacking a unique V-gene family. As a way to deal with suspected cross-contamination and a sequencing artifact, a later analysis dropped roughly 600 nucleotide sequences that were highly shared and had low generation probability. A later analysis calculated a clonal expansion index for each public chain from normalized within-repertoire ranks of inferred template counts. A later analysis computed generation probabilities with a VDJ recombination model fitted to out-of-frame rearrangements, and checked the results against IGoR. In a later analysis, TCR-TCR, TCR-HLA and TCR-CMV co-occurrence was scored with hypergeometric tests, and a repertoire-size bias correction was applied to TCR pairs. In a later analysis, false discovery rates were estimated by permuting HLA or CMV assignments 20 times. In a later analysis, co-occurring TCRs were grouped using DBSCAN, and TCRdist sequence similarity was added for clustering within HLA-allele-positive subsets. Repertoires with fewer than 30,000 or more than 120,000 public chains, plus five repertoires with anomalous nucleotide sharing, were excluded from co-occurrence clustering. TCRdb carries this immuneACCESS record with in-frame sequences only. Its versions omit some clonotypes, under half of them owing to an unresolved V gene in the studies checked, with the rest unexplained. That table is the source of V, J and clone size, and D and trimming were worked out from the DNA. Here the sample has some 200,000 clones; around 76% occur a single time. 0.63% of the sample comes from the top ten.

Sample: PBMCs. The chain joins TRBV29-1 to TRBJ2-1; TRBD2 aligns with 10 central bases. The TCR sequence derives from a man aged 18 to 30 in good health and CMV-seronegative. The nucleotide sequence is given as TGCAGCGTCCCCCCCGACGTAGCGGGAGGTTTACGTGTGCAGTTCTTC. Translation gives CSVPPDVAGGLRVQFF.